Below, one TCR beta chain is given with its context. Its antigen remains unidentified. These data originate in a study of response to subunit inactivated influenza vaccine. General study findings and limits: T cells newly recruited by each seasonal influenza vaccination are few, the authors suggested.

The ends were cut back, 7 bases at V and 11 bases at J, with 15 bases in the middle. Germline V gene sequence: CDR1 MNHEY, CDR2 SMNVEV (reference sequence). This CDR3 is built from 12 residues. TCRdb processed the RT-PCR reads anew with MiXCR; each CDR3 protein has one entry. The sample shows hundreds of thousands of distinct CDR3 sequences, about 15% of them seen only once. This material consisted of PBMCs from blood, taken 14 to 15 days before vaccination. The TCR comes from a man aged 50 to 60 who received an inactivated influenza vaccine. The V call is TRBV27, the J call TRBJ2-1; D might be TRBD2 (5 bases). In nucleotides, the CDR3 is TGTGCCAGCAACTCGAGGGATCGGAAGCAGTTCTTC. Protein sequence: CASNSRDRKQFF.